These 32 T cell receptor beta chains came from one sample sequenced in a study of PD-L1 blockade in urothelial cancer. The time point is: pretreatment peripheral blood. The table came from immunoSEQ multiplex PCR; TCRdb's copy has only in-frame clones and leaves some out. Among about 51,000 clones listed, about 82% were seen once. Sequencing used PBMCs, obtained around atezolizumab (anti-PD-L1) treatment. The origin of the receptors is a man in his sixties with urothelial cancer.

V gene TRBV7-2 combines with J gene TRBJ2-6; no clear D. Germline V gene data show CDR1 as SGHTA and CDR2 as FQGNSA. This CDR3 has 19 amino acids. Trimming left V 1 base short and J 2 bases short, with 18 bases between. The CDR3 nucleotides are TGTGCCAGCAGCTTAGTCGTCAGGAAGGATCTCGCTGGGGCCAACGTCCTGACTTTC. This gives the protein CASSLVVRKDLAGANVLTF.

V and J are TRBV27 and TRBJ1-6; possibly TRBD1 for D (6 bases). The CDR3 is made up of 13 amino acids. Germline CDR1 is MNHEY and CDR2 is SMNVEV (reference sequence). V was clipped by 8 bases and J by 5 bases, with 10 bases between them. CDR3 in DNA: TGTGCCAGCTGTAGACAGGATAATTCACCCCTCCACTTT. It codes for CASCRQDNSPLHF.

For the CDR3, the DNA is TGTGCCAGCAGTCGCCCCAGGGCCGAGCAGTACTTC. Amino acids: CASSRPRAEQYF. The J gene is TRBJ2-7, the V gene TRBV6-5; D is perhaps TRBD1 (5 bases). There are 12 residues in the CDR3. V was clipped by 5 bases and J by 6 bases, with 11 bases between them. CDR1 and CDR2 (germline): MNHEY, SVGAGI.

V gene TRBV7-9 combines with J gene TRBJ1-4; 10 bases are shared with TRBD1. This CDR3 has 15 residues. V shed 5 bases, J shed 7 bases, and the junction held 7 bases outside the gene matches. Germline loops: CDR1 SEHNR, CDR2 FQNEAQ (reference sequence). For the CDR3, the DNA is TGTGCCAGCAGCCGAGGGGGACAGGGGAGTGAAAAACTGTTTTTT. It yields the protein CASSRGGQGSEKLFF. The full variable domain, with the rest looked up from reference TRBV7-9 and TRBJ1-4, is DTGVSQNPRHKITKRGQNVTFRCDPISEHNRLYWYRQTLGQGPEFLTYFQNEAQLEKSRLLSDRFSAERPKGSFSTLEIQRTEQGDSAMYLCASSRGGQGSEKLFFGSGTQLSVL.

The CDR3 protein is CAWSVLQGIDTQYF. CDR3 coding DNA: TGTGCCTGGAGTGTACTACAGGGAATCGATACGCAGTATTTT. The chain uses TRBV30 and TRBJ2-3; perhaps TRBD1 as D (6 bases). Germline CDR1 and CDR2: GTSNPN and SVGIG (reference sequence). This CDR3 has 14 residues. Trimming left V 0 bases short and J 6 bases short, with 13 bases between.

The chain employs TRBV5-1 and TRBJ2-3, with 10 nucleotides matching TRBD2. In germline, CDR1 is SGHRS, CDR2 YFSETQ. This CDR3 contains 16 residues. V dropped 4 bases and J dropped 3; count of bases not matched to a gene: 8. The DNA for the CDR3 is TGCGCCAGCAGCAAGCCCCTAGCGGGAGTTACAGATACGCAGTATTTT. Residues: CASSKPLAGVTDTQYF.

The chain joins TRBV19 to TRBJ1-1; 8 bases fit TRBD1. Trimming at V came to 5 bases and at J to 2 bases, leaving 7 bases not matched to a gene. This CDR3 comprises 15 residues. Germline lookup yields CDR1 LNHDA and CDR2 SQIVND (reference sequence). CDR3: CASSVVTGANTEAFF. CDR3 in DNA: TGTGCCAGTAGTGTCGTGACAGGGGCCAACACTGAAGCTTTCTTT.

The V gene is TRBV5-8, the J gene TRBJ2-1; D possibly corresponds to TRBD2 (7 bases). The CDR3 is 16 residues long. Germline V gives CDR1 SGHTS, CDR2 YDEGEE. Trimming shortened V by 4 bases and J by 7 bases, and 21 bases separated the two germline ends. CDR3 in amino acids: CASSGTPPPGGNEQFF. CDR3 DNA sequence: TGTGCCAGCAGCGGGACACCCCCCCCGGGGGGAAATGAGCAGTTCTTC.

The chain uses TRBV15 and TRBJ1-2; 11 positions agree with TRBD1. Germline CDR1 and CDR2: LNHNV and YYDKDF (reference sequence). The CDR3 consists of 15 residues. V shed 3 bases and J 7 bases; nucleotides not matched to a gene: 7. This chain's CDR3 is CATSSPGQGGFGYTF. DNA for the CDR3: TGTGCCACCAGCAGCCCGGGACAGGGGGGATTTGGCTACACCTTC.

CDR3: CASSFNAGANQPQHF. The CDR3 DNA reads as TGCGCCAGCAGCTTTAACGCAGGGGCTAATCAGCCCCAGCATTTT. V and J are TRBV5-1 and TRBJ1-5; weak D call: TRBD1 (6 bases). Germline CDR1 is SGHRS and CDR2 is YFSETQ. This CDR3 has 15 amino acids. V lost 2 bases and J 4 bases, leaving 13 bases between the germline ends. Filled out from reference TRBV5-1 and TRBJ1-5, the complete variable domain reads KAGVTQTPRYLIKTRGQQVTLSCSPISGHRSVSWYQQTPGQGLQFLFEYFSETQRNKGNFPGRFSGRQFSNSRSEMNVSTLELGDSALYLCASSFNAGANQPQHFGDGTRLSIL.

This clone was found once. The genes are TRBV2 and TRBJ2-3; 12 bases match TRBD2. This CDR3 contains 15 residues. V was pared by 10 bases and J by 3 bases, with 8 bases of the junction left unmatched. Germline V gene lookup returns CDR1 SNHLY and CDR2 FYNNEI. The CDR3 DNA is TGTGCCATCCGACCAACTAGCGGGGGGACAGATACGCAGTATTTT. This encodes CAIRPTSGGTDTQYF.

The chain joins TRBV30 to TRBJ1-2, with D unclear. This CDR3 region has 13 residues. V lost 4 bases, J lost 4 bases, and 13 bases lay in between. Germline CDR1 reads GTSNPN; CDR2 reads SVGIG (reference sequence). CDR3 in amino acids: CAWNTDSIYGYTF. In DNA form, the CDR3 reads TGTGCCTGGAACACGGACTCCATCTATGGCTACACCTTC.

The J gene is TRBJ2-1, the V gene TRBV7-9; possible D gene TRBD2, 6 bases. V was clipped by 1 base and J by 8 bases, with 15 bases between them. Germline CDR1 SEHNR, CDR2 FQNEAQ (reference sequence). The CDR3 contains 15 residues. The CDR3 loop reads CASSLGGTGWDEQFF. In nucleotides, the CDR3 is TGTGCCAGCAGCTTAGGAGGGACTGGTTGGGATGAGCAGTTCTTC. Variable domain in full (rest from reference TRBV7-9 and TRBJ2-1): DTGVSQNPRHKITKRGQNVTFRCDPISEHNRLYWYRQTLGQGPEFLTYFQNEAQLEKSRLLSDRFSAERPKGSFSTLEIQRTEQGDSAMYLCASSLGGTGWDEQFFGPGTRLTVL.

The chain links TRBV5-1 to TRBJ2-3; 12 nucleotides align to TRBD1. Germline-derived CDR1 and CDR2 are SGHRS and YFSETQ. The CDR3 covers 17 residues. With V trimmed by 4 bases and J by 5 bases, 11 bases remained unmatched. Here the CDR3 DNA reads TGCGCCAGCAGCCCAAGGCCACGGGACAGGGGGCGAGATACGCAGTATTTT. This translates into CASSPRPRDRGRDTQYF.

This chain links TRBV18 with TRBJ2-2; 9 bases align to TRBD1. The germline CDR1 and CDR2 sequences are KGHSH and LQKENI. V was pared by 1 base and J by 0 bases, with 3 bases of the junction left unmatched. This CDR3 comprises 17 residues. The CDR3 sequence is CASSPRRTGANTGELFF. CDR3 in DNA: TGTGCCAGCTCACCACGGAGGACAGGGGCGAACACCGGGGAGCTGTTTTTT.

As DNA, the CDR3 is TGTGCCAGCAGCACCGACAGGGCGCGGAGAGATTCACCCCTCCACTTT. As protein: CASSTDRARRDSPLHF. The rearrangement joins TRBV5-4 to TRBJ1-6; 7 bases map to TRBD1. The CDR3 has 16 residues. Germline assignment: CDR1 SGHNT and CDR2 YYREEE (reference sequence). V lost 4 bases, J lost 8 bases, and 12 bases stayed unmatched.

This sequence joins TRBV18 and TRBJ2-5; no clear D. Trimming cost V 2 bases and J 5 bases, with 9 bases left between them. Germline V gene sequence: CDR1 KGHSH, CDR2 LQKENI. The CDR3 totals 13 residues. CDR3: CASSPWARETQYF. CDR3 coding DNA: TGTGCCAGCTCACCATGGGCACGGGAGACCCAGTACTTC.

The gene calls are TRBV6-4 and TRBJ2-7; 8 nucleotides line up with TRBD1. Germline V gene data show CDR1 as MRHNA and CDR2 as SNTAGT. Unmatched junction bases numbered 12, after V lost 5 bases and J lost 6 bases. CDR3 length: 15 residues. For the CDR3, the DNA is TGTGCCAGCAGTCCTAGACAGGGGAGCCTAGCCGAGCAGTACTTC. It encodes CASSPRQGSLAEQYF.

V usage is TRBV29-1 and J usage is TRBJ2-3, with 7 bases matching TRBD1. There are 13 residues in the CDR3. After removal of 6 bases from V and 5 bases from J, the junction contained 8 bases not matched to a gene. Germline CDR1 SQVTM, CDR2 ANQGSEA. The CDR3 sequence: CSVVAGGLDTQYF. CDR3 DNA sequence: TGCAGCGTGGTAGCAGGGGGTTTAGATACGCAGTATTTT.

The rearrangement joins TRBV5-1 to TRBJ2-7; TRBD1 is a possible D gene (6 bases). CDR3 length: 13 residues. CDR1 and CDR2 from the germline V gene are SGHRS and YFSETQ. V was shortened by 6 bases and J by 2 bases, with 12 bases between the two germline ends. The CDR3 reads CASTLAGAYEQYF. The CDR3, as DNA: TGCGCCAGCACCCTTGCAGGGGCCTACGAGCAGTACTTC.

The genes are TRBV6-5 and TRBJ2-7, with 7 bases aligning to TRBD2. Germline V gives CDR1 MNHEY, CDR2 SVGAGI. Trimming at V came to 5 bases and at J to 3 bases, leaving 10 bases not matched to a gene. CDR3 length equals 15 residues. The CDR3 spells CASSQTRGGGYEQYF. The CDR3 DNA reads as TGTGCCAGCAGTCAGACCCGCGGGGGAGGCTACGAGCAGTACTTC.

The chain couples TRBV5-4 to TRBJ1-2; the D gene is possibly TRBD1 (5 bases). The CDR3 sequence is 13 residues long. Germline V gene lookup returns CDR1 SGHNT and CDR2 YYREEE (reference sequence). Between the trimmed V and J ends, which lost 0 bases and 8 bases, there was a span of 11 bases. The CDR3 reads CASSLVGVGGYTF. DNA for the CDR3: TGTGCCAGCAGCTTGGTAGGGGTAGGCGGCTACACCTTC.

The rearrangement uses TRBV5-1 and TRBJ1-2, with TRBD1 identical over 9 bases. The germline V gene has CDR1 SGHRS and CDR2 YFSETQ. Trimming took 3 bases from V and 5 from J; bases not matched to a gene: 2. The CDR3 length is 13 residues. CDR3 coding DNA: TGCGCCAGCAGCTCGACAGGGGGGTATGGCTACACCTTC. Translating it yields CASSSTGGYGYTF. Full variable domain (missing parts from reference TRBV5-1 and TRBJ1-2): KAGVTQTPRYLIKTRGQQVTLSCSPISGHRSVSWYQQTPGQGLQFLFEYFSETQRNKGNFPGRFSGRQFSNSRSEMNVSTLELGDSALYLCASSSTGGYGYTFGSGTRLTVV.

This chain joins TRBV2 and TRBJ1-5, with D unclear. The CDR3 sequence is 14 residues long. V lost 2 bases, J lost 4 bases, and 9 bases lay in between. The germline CDR1 and CDR2 sequences are SNHLY and FYNNEI. DNA for the CDR3: TGTGCCAGCAGTGAATGGTCAGATAATCAGCCCCAGCATTTT. Its protein is CASSEWSDNQPQHF.

To note about this clone: Mismatch with germline at one junction end may stem from a read error. V gene TRBV25-1 combines with J gene TRBJ2-1; TRBD2 aligns across 8 bases. Germline values: CDR1 MGHDK, CDR2 SYGVNS. The CDR3 has 15 residues. CDR3 in amino acids: CASIPRGLVNGELIF. The CDR3 coding sequence is TGTGCCAGCATCCCGAGGGGACTAGTTAACGGTGAGCTGATCTTC.

The gene calls are TRBV5-4 and TRBJ2-5, with D perhaps TRBD2 (6 bases). The CDR3 runs to 15 residues. Germline-derived CDR1 and CDR2 are SGHNT and YYREEE (reference sequence). The ends were cut back, 4 bases at V and 2 bases at J, with 15 bases in the middle. The CDR3 here is CASSRDSGPQETQYF. In DNA form, the CDR3 reads TGTGCCAGCAGCCGGGACTCCGGCCCACAAGAGACCCAGTACTTC.

The chain links TRBV18 to TRBJ2-3; no firm D call. Deletions cut 6 bases from V and 2 bases from J, with 9 bases between. Germline V gene sequence: CDR1 KGHSH, CDR2 LQKENI. CDR3 length: 13 amino acids. CDR3 DNA sequence: TGTGCCAGCTCTTTGGTAGTCACAGATACGCAGTATTTT. This sequence encodes CASSLVVTDTQYF.

Comment on this clone: Other DNA sequences in the sample encode the same CDR3. The chain carries TRBV5-1 and TRBJ2-1; the D gene is possibly TRBD2 (5 bases). Germline CDR1 is SGHRS and CDR2 is YFSETQ. V was clipped by 0 bases and J by 7 bases, with 8 bases between them. The CDR3 length is 13 residues. CDR3 loop: CASSLAGVNEQFF. Written as DNA, the CDR3 is TGCGCCAGCAGCTTGGCCGGGGTAAATGAGCAGTTCTTC. Looking up the rest from reference TRBV5-1 and TRBJ2-1 gives the full variable domain: KAGVTQTPRYLIKTRGQQVTLSCSPISGHRSVSWYQQTPGQGLQFLFEYFSETQRNKGNFPGRFSGRQFSNSRSEMNVSTLELGDSALYLCASSLAGVNEQFFGPGTRLTVL.

The CDR3 is CASSDRGQGAYEQYF. In DNA, the CDR3 is TGTGCCAGCAGTGACCGGGGACAGGGAGCCTACGAGCAGTACTTC. The chain is built from TRBV2 and TRBJ2-7; 9 bases are a match to TRBD1. The CDR3 runs 15 residues. Germline-derived CDR1 and CDR2 are SNHLY and FYNNEI. V dropped 3 bases and J dropped 2; count of bases not matched to a gene: 5.

The chain joins TRBV19 to TRBJ2-3; a weak D match, TRBD1 (6 bases). The V gene's germline CDR1 is LNHDA and CDR2 SQIVND (reference sequence). This CDR3 contains 14 residues. V was trimmed by 1 base and J by 1 base, leaving 6 bases between them. The CDR3 region is CASSIGQGTDTQYF. The CDR3 coding sequence is TGTGCCAGTAGTATAGGACAGGGCACAGATACGCAGTATTTT.

A few counts support this clone. The J gene is TRBJ2-7, the V gene TRBV30; a possible D gene is TRBD1 (7 bases). Germline CDR1 and CDR2: GTSNPN and SVGIG (reference sequence). This CDR3 has 13 residues. Deletions cut 4 bases from V and 1 base from J, with 11 bases between. The CDR3 coding sequence is TGTGCCTGGACCAGGGGGGTGTCCTACGAGCAGTACTTC. Its protein product is CAWTRGVSYEQYF.

V and J are TRBV27 and TRBJ1-4; the D is unclear. The CDR3 covers 16 residues. The germline CDR1 and CDR2 sequences are MNHEY and SMNVEV (reference sequence). V was trimmed by 5 bases and J by 2 bases, leaving 15 bases between them. The CDR3: CASSQTARRTNEKLFF. The CDR3 DNA follows: TGTGCCAGCAGTCAAACCGCGAGGAGGACTAATGAAAAACTGTTTTTT.